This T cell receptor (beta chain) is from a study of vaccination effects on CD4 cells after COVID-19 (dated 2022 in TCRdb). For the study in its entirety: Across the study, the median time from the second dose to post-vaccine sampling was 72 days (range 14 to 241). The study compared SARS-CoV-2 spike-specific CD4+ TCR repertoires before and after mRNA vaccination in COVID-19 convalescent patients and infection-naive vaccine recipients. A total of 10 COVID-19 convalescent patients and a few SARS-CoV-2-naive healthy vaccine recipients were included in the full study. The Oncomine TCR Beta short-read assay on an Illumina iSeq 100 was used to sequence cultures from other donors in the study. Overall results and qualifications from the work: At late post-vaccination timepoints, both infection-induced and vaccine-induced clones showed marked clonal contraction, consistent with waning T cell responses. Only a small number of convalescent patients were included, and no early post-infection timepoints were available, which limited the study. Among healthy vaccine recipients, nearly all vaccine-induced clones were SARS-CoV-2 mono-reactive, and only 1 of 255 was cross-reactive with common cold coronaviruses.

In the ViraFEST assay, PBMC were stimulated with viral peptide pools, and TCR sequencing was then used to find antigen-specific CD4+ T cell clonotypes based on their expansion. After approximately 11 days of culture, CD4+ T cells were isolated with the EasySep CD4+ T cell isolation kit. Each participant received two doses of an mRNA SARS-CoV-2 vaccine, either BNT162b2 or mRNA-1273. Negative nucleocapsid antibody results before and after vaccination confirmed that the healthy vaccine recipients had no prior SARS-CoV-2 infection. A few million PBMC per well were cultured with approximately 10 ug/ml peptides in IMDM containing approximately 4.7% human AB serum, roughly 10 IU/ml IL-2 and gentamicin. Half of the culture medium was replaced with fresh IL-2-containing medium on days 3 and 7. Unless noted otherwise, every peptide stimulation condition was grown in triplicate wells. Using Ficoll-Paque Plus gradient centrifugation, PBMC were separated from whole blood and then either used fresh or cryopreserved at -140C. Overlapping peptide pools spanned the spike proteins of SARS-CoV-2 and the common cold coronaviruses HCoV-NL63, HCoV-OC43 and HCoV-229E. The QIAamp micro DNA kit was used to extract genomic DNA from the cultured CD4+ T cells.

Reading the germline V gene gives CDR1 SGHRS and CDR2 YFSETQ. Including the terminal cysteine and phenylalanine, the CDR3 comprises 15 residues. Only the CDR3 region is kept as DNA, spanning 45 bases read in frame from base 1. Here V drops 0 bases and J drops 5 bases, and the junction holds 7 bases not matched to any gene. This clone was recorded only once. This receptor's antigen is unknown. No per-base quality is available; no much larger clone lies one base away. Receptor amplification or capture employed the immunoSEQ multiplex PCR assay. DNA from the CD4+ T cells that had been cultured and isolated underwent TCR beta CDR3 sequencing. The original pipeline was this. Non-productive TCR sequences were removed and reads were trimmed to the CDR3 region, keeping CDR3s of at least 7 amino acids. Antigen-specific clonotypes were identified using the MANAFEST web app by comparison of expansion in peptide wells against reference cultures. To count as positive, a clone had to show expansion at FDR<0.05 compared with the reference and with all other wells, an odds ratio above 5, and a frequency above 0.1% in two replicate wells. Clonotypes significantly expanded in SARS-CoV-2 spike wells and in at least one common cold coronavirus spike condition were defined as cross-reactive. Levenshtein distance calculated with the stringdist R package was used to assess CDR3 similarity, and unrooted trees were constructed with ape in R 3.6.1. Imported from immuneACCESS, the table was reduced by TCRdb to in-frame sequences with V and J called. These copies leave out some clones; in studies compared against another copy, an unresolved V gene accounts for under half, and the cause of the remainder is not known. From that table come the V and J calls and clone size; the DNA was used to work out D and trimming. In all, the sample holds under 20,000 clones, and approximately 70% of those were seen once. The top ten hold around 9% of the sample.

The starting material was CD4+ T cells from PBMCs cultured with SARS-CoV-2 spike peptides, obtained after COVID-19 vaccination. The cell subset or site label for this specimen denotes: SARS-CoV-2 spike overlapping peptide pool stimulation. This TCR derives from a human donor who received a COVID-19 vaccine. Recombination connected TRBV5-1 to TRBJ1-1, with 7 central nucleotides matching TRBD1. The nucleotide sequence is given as TGCGCCAGCAGCTTGGGGGCGACAGGGAGTACTGAAGCTTTCTTT. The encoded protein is CASSLGATGSTEAFF.